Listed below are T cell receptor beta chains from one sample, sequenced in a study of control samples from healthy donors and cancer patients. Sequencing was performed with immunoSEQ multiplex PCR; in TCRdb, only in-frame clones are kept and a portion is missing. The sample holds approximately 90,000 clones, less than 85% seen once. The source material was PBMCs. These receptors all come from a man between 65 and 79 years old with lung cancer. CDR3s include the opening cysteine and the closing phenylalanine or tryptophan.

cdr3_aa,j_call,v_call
CASSQAYAGGGNTIYF,TRBJ1-3,TRBV4-1
CASSPAKNIQYF,TRBJ2-4,TRBV7-9
CASSPMGGITYEQYF,TRBJ2-7,TRBV9
CASSLDGGGQGHEQYF,TRBJ2-7,TRBV7-2
CASSSQGNIQYF,TRBJ2-4,TRBV14
CASTPGGFRNTGELFF,TRBJ2-2,TRBV19
CASSQWERQTDTEAFF,TRBJ1-1,TRBV3-1/TRBV3-2
CASSPAAGGNQPQHF,TRBJ1-5,TRBV18
CAWSVRVSRGSTDTQYF,TRBJ2-3,TRBV30
CASSLRRREGYTF,TRBJ1-2,TRBV19
CASSFGTVSYEQYF,TRBJ2-7,TRBV5-6
CASSAAGTGGNEQFF,TRBJ2-1,TRBV25-1
CASSQGRQSKGRDQPQHF,TRBJ1-5,TRBV18
CSALNEKLFF,TRBJ1-4,TRBV29-1
CASSTGGYEQYF,TRBJ2-7,TRBV6-5
CASSKRGTQYF,TRBJ2-3,TRBV27
CASSWGRAEQYF,TRBJ2-7,TRBV11-3
CASSPDRVSREQYF,TRBJ2-7,TRBV9
CASSQATRGVANEKLFF,TRBJ1-4,TRBV4-1
CASSPPEQQAKNIQYF,TRBJ2-4,TRBV18
CASSYLRGGSYNEQFF,TRBJ2-1,TRBV3-1/TRBV3-2
CASRGNRGKGGMNEQFF,TRBJ2-1,TRBV14
CAAKGGTFLDTQYF,TRBJ2-3,TRBV6-5
CASLPGVAIAYNSPLHF,TRBJ1-6,TRBV28
CAWSTLLNTEAFF,TRBJ1-1,TRBV30
CASSSLSGNTIYF,TRBJ1-3,TRBV7-9
CASSQDRTGARPTEAFF,TRBJ1-1,TRBV14
CASSHPHGFPPSNEQFF,TRBJ2-1,TRBV23-1
CASSIRLAGTTDTQYF,TRBJ2-3,TRBV4-1
CASSYSKGRLNTEAFF,TRBJ1-1,TRBV6-5
CATSDPGTAYNEQFF,TRBJ2-1,TRBV24-1
CATFAGGTEAFF,TRBJ1-1,TRBV27
CASRNRQGSTEAFF,TRBJ1-1,TRBV2
CASSLIRVSYNEQFF,TRBJ2-1,TRBV5-6
CASKTGQYNEKLFF,TRBJ1-4,TRBV6-6
CAWSVRGTGKNEKLFF,TRBJ1-4,TRBV30
CASSDRGHGYTF,TRBJ1-2,TRBV6-1
CATSRRVNTEAFF,TRBJ1-1,TRBV15
CASSGWTGKMPSSGNTIYF,TRBJ1-3,TRBV6-4
CASSEKAPPSTDTQYF,TRBJ2-3,TRBV6-4
CASSRGQHYEQYF,TRBJ2-7,TRBV10-1
CSASRARRTYSNQPQHF,TRBJ1-5,TRBV20-1
CASSLGWGRSYTF,TRBJ1-2,TRBV11-2
CASSEAGPESFYNEQFF,TRBJ2-1,TRBV2
CASSQTEINTGELFF,TRBJ2-2,TRBV5-1
CASSQAVRGNEQFF,TRBJ2-1,TRBV3-1/TRBV3-2